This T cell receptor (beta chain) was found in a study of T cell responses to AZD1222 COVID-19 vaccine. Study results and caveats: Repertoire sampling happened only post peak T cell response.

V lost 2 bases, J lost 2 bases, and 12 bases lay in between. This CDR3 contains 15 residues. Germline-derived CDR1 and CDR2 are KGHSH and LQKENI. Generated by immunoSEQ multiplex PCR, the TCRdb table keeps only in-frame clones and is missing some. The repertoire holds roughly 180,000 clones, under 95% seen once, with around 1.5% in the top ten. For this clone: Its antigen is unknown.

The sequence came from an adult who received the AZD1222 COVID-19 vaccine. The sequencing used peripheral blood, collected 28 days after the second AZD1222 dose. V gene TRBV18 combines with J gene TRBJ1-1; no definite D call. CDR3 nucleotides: TGTGCCAGCTCACCATCACTGTACGGTAACACTGAAGCTTTCTTT. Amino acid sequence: CASSPSLYGNTEAFF.